This TCR beta chain was captured in a study of cytomegalovirus exposure and HLA in healthy donors. PCR amplification relied on 60 Vbeta primers (plus 13 Jbeta primers). The data were produced by immunoSEQ multiplex PCR, yet TCRdb's version contains in-frame clones alone and is incomplete. Recorded for this sample: 45,000 to 70,000 clones. This CDR3 has 15 residues. The junction had 7 bases not matched to a gene; V was cut back by 3 bases and J by 6 bases. Germline V gene lookup returns CDR1 SGDLS and CDR2 YYNGEE. Study results and limitations: Analysis was carried out at a later point, and it linked a missense DCLRE1C variant to TCR beta V- and J-gene trimming. CMV serostatus was the only recorded immune exposure for donors. When presence/absence was analysed, sequencing depth was taken to be roughly uniform across donors.

For this clone: The antigen is unknown.

This clonotype was obtained from a woman in her 30s in good health and CMV-seropositive. Sequences were obtained from PBMCs. The rearrangement links TRBV9 to TRBJ2-2; 8 nucleotides line up with TRBD2. The CDR3 DNA sequence: TGTGCCAGCAGCGCGAGCGGGAGAGTCGCCGGGGAGCTGTTTTTT. It specifies CASSASGRVAGELFF.